These 26 T cell receptor beta chains came from one sample sequenced in a study of T cells after yellow fever vaccination. TCRdb reprocessed the 5' RACE reads via MiXCR and lists one record per CDR3 protein. The sample yields fewer than 500,000 distinct CDR3 sequences, 15% to 20% seen once. Sequenced material: PBMCs, taken before the yellow fever booster vaccination. All receptors come from a man aged 18-30 years who received the YFV17D yellow fever vaccine.

The chain carries TRBV5-1 and TRBJ2-3, with a weak D call TRBD1 (6 bases). Germline V gene lookup returns CDR1 SGHRS and CDR2 YFSETQ. The CDR3 has 15 residues. V gave up 1 base and J gave up 0 bases, with 9 bases separating them. The CDR3 here is CASSLRTDSTDTQYF. The DNA for the CDR3 is TGCGCCAGCAGCTTGAGGACAGATAGCACAGATACGCAGTATTTT.

A remark on this clonotype: A single base separates this from a much larger clone, so it may be a read error. In DNA form, the CDR3 reads TGTGCCAGCAGTTTCGACACCGTGGAGCTGTTTTTT. Protein: CASSFDTVELFF. This chain uses TRBV7-3 with TRBJ2-2; no clear D. CDR3 length equals 12 residues. The V gene's germline CDR1 is SGHTA and CDR2 FQGTGA.

This clonotype was observed a handful of times. The V and J genes are TRBV13 and TRBJ1-4; no firm D call. The CDR3 loop spans 14 amino acids. The germline V and J ends were trimmed by 4 bases and 11 bases, with 17 bases remaining between them. Per the germline V gene, CDR1 is PRHDT and CDR2 is FYEKMQ (reference sequence). The CDR3 DNA follows: TGTGCCAGCAGCTCCCGGACTGGGAGTGGGAAACTGTTTTTT. The encoded protein is CASSSRTGSGKLFF. Full variable domain (remainder filled in from reference TRBV13 and TRBJ1-4): AAGVIQSPRHLIKEKRETATLKCYPIPRHDTVYWYQQGPGQDPQFLISFYEKMQSDKGSIPDRFSAQQFSDYHSELNMSSLELGDSALYFCASSSRTGSGKLFFGSGTQLSVL.

This clonotype was counted between two and nine times. J is TRBJ2-7 and V is TRBV6-5; maybe TRBD1 (5 bases). This CDR3 is 14 amino acids long. Trimming removed 4 bases at V and 3 bases at J, with 13 bases between. The germline CDR1 and CDR2 sequences are MNHEY and SVGAGI. CDR3: CASSSPSRGYEQYF. In DNA, the CDR3 is TGTGCCAGCAGTTCCCCCTCAAGGGGCTACGAGCAGTACTTC.

This clonotype has at least ten counts. This chain joins TRBV7-9 and TRBJ1-1; D is uncertain. Germline V CDR1 and CDR2: SEHNR, FQNEAQ (reference sequence). This CDR3 region has 14 residues. V was trimmed by 1 base and J by 1 base, leaving 7 bases between them. This CDR3 reads CASSLGASNTEAFF. CDR3 sequence (DNA): TGTGCCAGCAGCTTAGGGGCGTCGAACACTGAAGCTTTCTTT.

This clonotype has only a few counts. This chain joins TRBV7-8 and TRBJ2-7; 8 nucleotides align to TRBD1. V lost 5 bases, J lost 7 bases, and 13 bases stayed unmatched. The CDR3 is 15 amino acids. Germline V lookup: CDR1 SGHVS, CDR2 FQNEAQ. CDR3 loop: CASSGGPTGVGEQYV. The CDR3 DNA reads as TGTGCCAGCAGCGGAGGCCCGACAGGGGTAGGTGAGCAGTACGTC.

This clonotype was seen only a few times. The chain uses TRBV4-3 and TRBJ1-2; D unresolved. V shed 2 bases and J shed 2 bases, with 12 bases lying between them. The CDR3 totals 15 residues. The germline gives CDR1 LGHNA, CDR2 YSLEER. The CDR3 loop is CASSQFRRMNYGYTF. CDR3 bases: TGCGCCAGCAGCCAATTCCGTCGGATGAACTATGGCTACACCTTC.

This clonotype was counted a few times. The CDR3 sequence is CASSQPSRPGELFF. The CDR3 DNA reads as TGTGCCAGCAGCCAACCCTCTCGGCCCGGGGAGCTGTTTTTT. The chain has TRBV3-1 and TRBJ2-2; D call uncertain. The CDR3 sequence is 14 residues long. CDR1 and CDR2 from the germline V gene are LGHDT and YNNKEL (reference sequence). Trimming shortened V by 2 bases and J by 6 bases, and 10 bases separated the two germline ends.

This clonotype was detected only a few times. The DNA for the CDR3 is TGTGCCAGCAGTGGGGACAGGGGGGTTCGTGGGCTGGACACTGAAGCTTTCTTT. This sequence encodes CASSGDRGVRGLDTEAFF. The rearrangement uses TRBV25-1 and TRBJ1-1; 11 bases fit TRBD1. The CDR3 extends over 18 amino acids. Germline V lookup: CDR1 MGHDK, CDR2 SYGVNS. J lost 3 bases, V lost 4 bases, and 13 bases had no gene match.

This clonotype was counted many times. The chain has TRBV7-8 and TRBJ2-1; D not resolved. The germline CDR1 and CDR2 sequences are SGHVS and FQNEAQ. There are 12 residues in the CDR3. V was cut by 4 bases and J by 3 bases, with 4 bases left in between. CDR3 nucleotide sequence: TGTGCCAGCAGCTATAGCTACAATGAGCAGTTCTTC. Its protein is CASSYSYNEQFF.

This chain links TRBV3-1 with TRBJ1-1; no definite D call. V was cut by 7 bases and J by 12 bases, with 21 bases left in between. This CDR3 is 13 amino acids long. Germline CDR1 and CDR2: LGHDT and YNNKEL (reference sequence). CDR3 amino acids: CASILQDSLASFF. The CDR3 coding sequence is TGTGCCAGCATATTACAAGACTCTCTAGCATCTTTCTTT.

This clonotype was seen more than once but under ten times. This chain joins TRBV7-9 and TRBJ1-2, with D tentatively TRBD1 (6 bases). The CDR3 extends over 14 amino acids. V was shortened by 3 bases and J by 5 bases, with 13 bases between the two germline ends. From germline, CDR1 is SEHNR and CDR2 FQNEAQ (reference sequence). The DNA for the CDR3 is TGTGCCAGCAGCTTCAGGGGAAAGGAATATGGCTACACCTTC. This translates into CASSFRGKEYGYTF.

This clonotype was observed a few times. The genes are TRBV20-1 and TRBJ1-1; D is unresolved. CDR3 length: 13 residues. CDR1 and CDR2 (germline): DFQATT, SNEGSKA (reference sequence). V was clipped by 3 bases and J by 7 bases, with 15 bases between them. Written as DNA, the CDR3 is TGCAGTGCTAGGAAGCAGGAGGTCGGTGAAGCTTTCTTT. Its translation is CSARKQEVGEAFF.

This clonotype was detected ten times or more. The V call is TRBV7-9, the J call TRBJ2-7, with D perhaps being TRBD1 or TRBD2 (5 bases each). The CDR3 contains 13 residues. V was cut by 5 bases and J by 3 bases, with 11 bases left in between. The germline CDR1 and CDR2 sequences are SEHNR and FQNEAQ (reference sequence). CDR3 coding DNA: TGTGCCAGCAGCCCCCGGGACGGCTACGAGCAGTACTTC. This codes for CASSPRDGYEQYF.

V usage is TRBV4-3 and J usage is TRBJ2-1; maybe TRBD2 (5 bases). The CDR3 runs to 16 residues. CDR1 is LGHNA, CDR2 YSLEER, per germline. V was shortened by 0 bases and J by 0 bases, with 9 bases between the two germline ends. This CDR3 reads CASSQDLGLSYNEQFF. CDR3 DNA sequence: TGCGCCAGCAGCCAAGATCTCGGACTCTCCTACAATGAGCAGTTCTTC.

This clonotype came up a few times. This chain uses TRBV7-9 with TRBJ2-3; D gene ambiguous. V gave up 3 bases and J gave up 6 bases, with 13 bases separating them. The CDR3 spans 14 residues. CDR1 is SEHNR and CDR2 is FQNEAQ in the germline V gene (reference sequence). Here the CDR3 DNA reads TGTGCCAGCAGCTTTCTGACCGTCATGGATACGCAGTATTTT. Protein: CASSFLTVMDTQYF. The entire variable domain, with the rest obtained from reference TRBV7-9 and TRBJ2-3, is as follows: DTGVSQNPRHKITKRGQNVTFRCDPISEHNRLYWYRQTLGQGPEFLTYFQNEAQLEKSRLLSDRFSAERPKGSFSTLEIQRTEQGDSAMYLCASSFLTVMDTQYFGPGTRLTVL.

V is TRBV18 and J is TRBJ2-1, with TRBD1 matching over 7 bases. V lost 6 bases and J lost 8; bases outside the gene matches: 10. The CDR3 runs 14 residues. Germline V CDR1 and CDR2: KGHSH, LQKENI. The CDR3 spells CASSRTGLFDEQFF. CDR3 nucleotide sequence: TGTGCCAGCTCTAGGACAGGTCTGTTCGATGAGCAGTTCTTC.

This clonotype showed up many times. The chain links TRBV3-1 to TRBJ1-6; D remains unclear. The CDR3 extends over 14 amino acids. The V gene lost 0 bases and the J gene lost 10 bases, with 10 bases spanning the gap. CDR1 is LGHDT, CDR2 YNNKEL, per germline (reference sequence). The CDR3 DNA is TGTGCCAGCAGCCAAGATAGGGTAGGATCACCCCTCCACTTT. This encodes CASSQDRVGSPLHF.

This chain uses TRBV4-1 with TRBJ2-7; 8 bases are a match to TRBD2. The V gene's germline CDR1 is MGHRA and CDR2 YSYEKL. The V gene end was trimmed by 4 bases and the J gene end by 6 bases; junction bases not matched to a gene: 5. This CDR3 is 13 amino acids long. In DNA, the CDR3 is TGCGCCAGCAGCCCCGGGGGGGCGAGCGAGCAGTACGTC. Translation: CASSPGGASEQYV.

This clonotype was seen a handful of times. The rearrangement links TRBV7-9 to TRBJ2-3; 7 bases match TRBD2. Germline trimming cut 2 bases from V and 0 bases from J; bases unmatched to any gene: 23. This CDR3 region has 22 residues. CDR1 SEHNR and CDR2 FQNEAQ come from the germline V gene (reference sequence). In DNA, the CDR3 is TGTGCCAGCAGCTTAAAGGCGGGAGCCCTAGGCCGACGGAGGTTCAGCACAGATACGCAGTATTTT. It codes for CASSLKAGALGRRRFSTDTQYF.

This clonotype was recorded a few times. CDR3: CASSPLGQGDTEAFF. As DNA, the CDR3 is TGTGCCAGCTCACCACTAGGCCAGGGGGACACTGAAGCTTTCTTT. The V call is TRBV18, the J call TRBJ1-1, with 7 bases matching TRBD1. Germline values: CDR1 KGHSH, CDR2 LQKENI. Trimming at V came to 1 base and at J to 3 bases, leaving 5 bases not matched to a gene. There are 15 residues in the CDR3.

In its sample, this clonotype was seen a few times. The DNA for the CDR3 is TGTGCCAGCTCCTACGGGCTAGCGGCAGATACGCAGTATTTT. Encoded protein: CASSYGLAADTQYF. The chain employs TRBV18 and TRBJ2-3, with TRBD2 matching over 7 bases. Per the germline V gene, CDR1 is KGHSH and CDR2 is LQKENI. J was trimmed by 4 bases and V by 6 bases; bases with no gene match: 7. The CDR3 consists of 14 residues.

The chain carries TRBV6-2 or TRBV6-3 and TRBJ2-7; 7 bases match TRBD1. CDR1 MNHEY and CDR2 SVGEGT come from the germline V gene. This CDR3 region has 13 residues. V lost 6 bases and J lost 3; bases outside the gene matches: 5. The CDR3 bases are TGTGCCAGCAGACACCGACAGGGCTACGAGCAGTACGTC. Its protein product is CASRHRQGYEQYV.

This clonotype came up a few times. The J gene is TRBJ2-1, the V gene TRBV29-1; no firm D call. The V end lost 6 bases, the J end lost 3 bases, and 15 bases lay between the germline ends. This CDR3 is 14 amino acids long. Germline V gene lookup returns CDR1 SQVTM and CDR2 ANQGSEA. This CDR3 reads CSVDSEQIYNEQFF. CDR3 coding DNA: TGCAGCGTCGACTCGGAGCAGATCTACAATGAGCAGTTCTTC.

The rearrangement joins TRBV7-2 to TRBJ2-2; D is uncertain. This CDR3 spans 12 amino acids. Trimming took 5 bases from V and 8 from J, leaving 9 bases between them. CDR1 SGHTA and CDR2 FQGNSA come from the germline V gene. The CDR3, as DNA: TGTGCCAGCAGCCCACCCAGGGGGGAGCTGTTTTTT. This encodes CASSPPRGELFF.

The rearrangement links TRBV19 to TRBJ1-1; D is unclear. CDR1 and CDR2 (germline): LNHDA, SQIVND (reference sequence). There are 12 residues in the CDR3. V lost 3 bases and J 4 bases, leaving 6 bases between the germline ends. The CDR3 DNA is TGTGCCAGTAGTATTCGCGGCACTGAAGCTTTCTTT. It codes for CASSIRGTEAFF.